The 27 T cell receptor beta chains below come from one sample, sequenced in a study of post-analysis software for immune sequencing data. These receptors lack a known antigen. Notes on the study in general: Among 5 or 6 TRBV segments more frequent in patients than controls were TRBV5-6, TRBV5-1 and TRBV20-1.

TCR beta cDNA libraries included unique molecular identifiers. TCRdb re-called the PCR reads through MiXCR, storing one row per CDR3 protein. The data show under 900,000 distinct CDR3 sequences, with roughly 58% seen just once and roughly 4.4% held by the top ten. The source material was blood. Receptors were obtained from a girl aged 10 to 17 with multiple sclerosis.

This clonotype was seen only a few times. The genes are TRBV12-3 or TRBV12-4 and TRBJ1-1; 9 bases agree with TRBD1. J gave up 1 base and V 6 bases, and 0 bases lay outside the gene matches. The CDR3 has 13 amino acids. The CDR3 here is CASRGQGNTEAFF. The CDR3 nucleotides are TGTGCCAGCAGGGGACAGGGGAACACTGAAGCTTTCTTT.

The rearrangement joins TRBV4-1 to TRBJ1-2; 9 bases align to TRBD1. Germline V CDR1 and CDR2: MGHRA, YSYEKL. The CDR3 contains 16 residues. V shed 0 bases and J 7 bases; nucleotides not matched to a gene: 9. In DNA form, the CDR3 reads TGCGCCAGCAGCCAAGAAGAAACAGGGGGCCTTGGTGGCTACACCTTC. This translates into CASSQEETGGLGGYTF.

The V and J genes are TRBV4-2 and TRBJ2-7; 11 bases fit TRBD2. The V and J ends lost 1 base and 4 bases, in that order; junction bases with no gene match: 6. The CDR3 runs to 16 residues. CDR1 and CDR2 (germline): LGHNA, YNFKEQ. CDR3 nucleotides: TGTGCCAGCAGCCAAGGGTCTAGCGGGAGGAGGTACGAGCAGTACTTC. Translating gives CASSQGSSGRRYEQYF.

This clonotype was seen a handful of times. A much larger clone differs from this one at a single base, so this may be a read error. This chain links TRBV29-1 with TRBJ2-1; D remains ambiguous. The germline V and J ends were trimmed by 7 bases and 7 bases, with 14 bases remaining between them. This CDR3 region has 12 residues. CDR1 SQVTM and CDR2 ANQGSEA come from the germline V gene. CDR3 in DNA: TGCAGCGGTGACCCCACAGAGAATGAGCAGTTCTTC. Protein product: CSGDPTENEQFF.

The J gene is TRBJ2-7, the V gene TRBV7-9; 11 positions match TRBD1. The germline V gene encodes CDR1 SEHNR and CDR2 FQNEAQ (reference sequence). The junction had 4 bases not matched to a gene; V was cut back by 4 bases and J by 5 bases. This CDR3 spans 14 amino acids. CDR3 in amino acids: CASSWTGGSDEQYF. For the CDR3, the DNA is TGTGCCAGCAGCTGGACAGGGGGCAGCGACGAGCAGTACTTC.

Only a few counts were recorded for this clonotype. V gene TRBV27 combines with J gene TRBJ1-2; D may be TRBD1 (5 bases). V lost 3 bases to trimming and J lost 8 bases, with 13 bases between them. Germline CDR1 reads MNHEY; CDR2 reads SMNVEV (reference sequence). The CDR3 is 13 amino acids. CDR3 loop: CASSFRGREGYTF. CDR3 nucleotides: TGTGCCAGCAGTTTTCGGGGGAGAGAGGGCTACACCTTC.

This clonotype was seen more than once but under ten times. This chain links TRBV20-1 with TRBJ2-7; D remains unclear. Germline V gene sequence: CDR1 DFQATT, CDR2 SNEGSKA (reference sequence). Trimming stripped 3 bases from V and 2 bases from J, with 14 bases between. The CDR3 consists of 14 residues. DNA for the CDR3: TGCAGTGCTAGGGGTGGGTTTAGCACCTACGAGCAGTACTTC. Translated, it gives CSARGGFSTYEQYF.

This clonotype was observed a few times. The chain recombines TRBV27 with TRBJ2-3; possible D gene TRBD2, 6 bases. Germline lookup yields CDR1 MNHEY and CDR2 SMNVEV (reference sequence). The CDR3 consists of 16 residues. V lost 3 bases to trimming and J lost 1 base, with 14 bases between them. The CDR3 nucleotides are TGTGCCAGCAGTTTTCTCGGGGGATATGGCACAGATACGCAGTATTTT. It translates to CASSFLGGYGTDTQYF.

The chain carries TRBV7-6 and TRBJ2-1; 14 bases are a match to TRBD2. This CDR3 spans 19 amino acids. Germline V lookup: CDR1 SGHVS, CDR2 FNYEAQ. Trimming took 5 bases from V and 0 from J; bases not matched to a gene: 9. DNA of the CDR3: TGTGCCAGCAGCCGAGAGGGGACTAGCGGGAGTTACTCCTACAATGAGCAGTTCTTC. Its translation: CASSREGTSGSYSYNEQFF.

The chain employs TRBV5-1 and TRBJ2-7; 7 bases align to TRBD1. This CDR3 spans 14 amino acids. The V segment lost 1 base and the J segment 4 bases; nucleotides outside the gene matches: 5. CDR1 is SGHRS, CDR2 YFSETQ, per germline. In DNA, the CDR3 is TGCGCCAGCAGCTTGCCCTCCAGGGGGTACGAGCAGTACTTC. It specifies CASSLPSRGYEQYF.

This clonotype showed up just a few times. This chain uses TRBV20-1 with TRBJ1-5, with TRBD1 identical over 8 bases. Germline V gene data show CDR1 as DFQATT and CDR2 as SNEGSKA (reference sequence). The ends lost 3 bases at V and 1 base at J; junction bases unmatched: 2. This CDR3 is built from 14 residues. The CDR3 DNA reads TGCAGTGCTAGTTACAGGGGGAGCAATCAGCCCCAGCATTTT. It translates to CSASYRGSNQPQHF.

This sequence joins TRBV28 and TRBJ2-1; D is undetermined. Germline values: CDR1 MDHEN, CDR2 SYDVKM. The CDR3 is 15 amino acids. V gave up 6 bases and J gave up 0 bases, with 12 bases separating them. CDR3 loop: CASRSPWSSYNEQFF. CDR3 DNA sequence: TGTGCCAGCAGAAGCCCGTGGAGCTCCTACAATGAGCAGTTCTTC. Together with reference TRBV28 and TRBJ2-1, the CDR3 gives the full variable domain: DVKVTQSSRYLVKRTGEKVFLECVQDMDHENMFWYRQDPGLGLRLIYFSYDVKMKEKGDIPEGYSVSREKKERFSLILESASTNQTSMYLCASRSPWSSYNEQFFGPGTRLTVL.

The chain recombines TRBV10-1 with TRBJ2-1; no clear D. CDR3 length: 11 amino acids. Germline assignment: CDR1 WNHNN and CDR2 SYGVQD (reference sequence). V dropped 0 bases and J dropped 9 bases, with 3 bases sitting between them. CDR3 loop: CASSESREQFF. The CDR3 DNA is TGCGCCAGCAGTGAGTCCCGTGAGCAGTTCTTC.

This rearrangement joins TRBV7-9 to TRBJ1-2; D uncertain. V shed 5 bases and J shed 4 bases, with 14 bases lying between them. The CDR3 is made up of 14 amino acids. Germline V CDR1 and CDR2: SEHNR, FQNEAQ (reference sequence). The CDR3 DNA reads as TGTGCCAGCAGCCTTCGCGGCGGAGGCTATGGCTACACCTTC. Translation: CASSLRGGGYGYTF.

Here the CDR3 reads CASSATFPGPADPSYEQYF. CDR3 coding DNA: TGTGCCAGCAGTGCAACCTTCCCCGGACCAGCGGACCCTTCCTACGAGCAGTACTTC. The chain couples TRBV2 to TRBJ2-7; a weak D match, TRBD2 (5 bases). Trimming shortened V by 4 bases and J by 1 base, and 26 bases separated the two germline ends. CDR3 length: 19 residues. Germline V lookup: CDR1 SNHLY, CDR2 FYNNEI.

J is TRBJ1-1 and V is TRBV9; perhaps TRBD1 as D (5 bases). The germline V gene has CDR1 SGDLS and CDR2 YYNGEE. V was cut by 2 bases and J by 3 bases, with 11 bases left in between. The CDR3 runs 14 residues. The CDR3 DNA reads TGTGCCAGCAGCGTCAGGGTCGGGGACACTGAAGCTTTCTTT. It is translated as CASSVRVGDTEAFF.

The V and J genes are TRBV7-7 and TRBJ2-5, with D perhaps matching TRBD1 (6 bases). The length of the CDR3 is 16 residues. Trimming cost V 3 bases and J 2 bases, with 16 bases left between them. In germline, CDR1 is SSHAT, CDR2 FNYEAQ (reference sequence). The DNA for the CDR3 is TGTGCCAGCAGCTTGGAGAGCAGGGGCCGTCAAGAGACCCAGTACTTC. Protein product: CASSLESRGRQETQYF.

This chain joins TRBV11-2 and TRBJ2-1; no firm D call. V was trimmed by 3 bases and J by 7 bases, leaving 7 bases between them. Per the germline V gene, CDR1 is SGHAT and CDR2 is FQNNGV. CDR3 length equals 12 residues. The CDR3: CASSFSANEQFF. The CDR3 DNA is TGTGCCAGCAGCTTTTCAGCGAATGAGCAGTTCTTC.

The rearrangement links TRBV2 to TRBJ2-5, with TRBD2 identical over 7 bases. CDR3 length: 15 residues. Germline assignment: CDR1 SNHLY and CDR2 FYNNEI. V lost 0 bases, J lost 1 base, and 2 bases stayed unmatched. The CDR3 sequence is CASSEARGTQETQYF. CDR3 in DNA: TGTGCCAGCAGTGAAGCGCGGGGGACCCAAGAGACCCAGTACTTC.

The genes are TRBV29-1 and TRBJ2-2, with D possibly being TRBD1 (6 bases). Germline-derived CDR1 and CDR2 are SQVTM and ANQGSEA. CDR3 length: 14 residues. V lost 3 bases, J lost 1 base, and 9 bases lay in between. This CDR3 reads CSVDQGMNTGELFF. The CDR3 DNA reads TGCAGCGTTGATCAGGGGATGAACACCGGGGAGCTGTTTTTT.

The chain joins TRBV7-3 to TRBJ2-5; maybe TRBD2 (5 bases). Germline V gene sequence: CDR1 SGHTA, CDR2 FQGTGA. Trimming took 5 bases from V and 4 from J, leaving 11 bases between them. This CDR3 spans 13 amino acids. The CDR3 DNA reads TGTGCCAGCAGCGAACTAGTTCGAGAGACCCAGTACTTC. Translated, it gives CASSELVRETQYF.

This clonotype was seen once. V usage is TRBV6-5 and J usage is TRBJ1-1, with D tentatively TRBD1 (5 bases). The CDR3 totals 14 residues. Trimming pared 0 bases from V and 7 bases from J, leaving 12 bases between. In germline, CDR1 is MNHEY, CDR2 SVGAGI. CDR3 sequence: CASSYSRAVLEAFF. The DNA for the CDR3 is TGTGCCAGCAGTTACTCCAGGGCAGTACTTGAAGCTTTCTTT.

This chain connects TRBV2 to TRBJ2-3, with D hard to call. The CDR3 totals 13 residues. Trimming left V 4 bases short and J 8 bases short, with 13 bases between. Germline V gene sequence: CDR1 SNHLY, CDR2 FYNNEI. CDR3 sequence (DNA): TGTGCCAGCAGTGTGAGGCCCACGGTTACGCAGTATTTT. Amino acids: CASSVRPTVTQYF.

This clonotype was picked up a small number of times. The CDR3 here is CSVFGTGNGYTF. The CDR3 DNA sequence: TGCAGCGTCTTTGGGACAGGGAATGGCTACACCTTC. This chain links TRBV29-1 with TRBJ1-2, with 9 bases matching TRBD1. V trimming: 6 bases; J trimming: 6 bases; junction bases outside the gene matches: 5. The CDR3 runs to 12 residues. Germline loops: CDR1 SQVTM, CDR2 ANQGSEA.

The gene calls are TRBV27 and TRBJ2-5; 9 positions agree with TRBD2. This CDR3 spans 15 amino acids. The germline CDR1 and CDR2 sequences are MNHEY and SMNVEV (reference sequence). V lost 3 bases, J lost 2 bases, and 4 bases stayed unmatched. As DNA, the CDR3 is TGTGCCAGCAGTTTTTCGCTAGCGGGGCAAGAGACCCAGTACTTC. Translating gives CASSFSLAGQETQYF.

V is TRBV11-2 and J is TRBJ2-7, with D possibly being TRBD1 (5 bases). This CDR3 has 15 amino acids. V was cut by 1 base and J by 5 bases, with 15 bases left in between. In germline, CDR1 is SGHAT, CDR2 FQNNGV. The CDR3 reads CASSLVVGPGNEQYF. CDR3 bases: TGTGCCAGCAGCTTAGTTGTGGGGCCTGGGAACGAGCAGTACTTC. The whole variable domain, filled in from reference TRBV11-2 and TRBJ2-7, reads EAGVAQSPRYKIIEKRQSVAFWCNPISGHATLYWYQQILGQGPKLLIQFQNNGVVDDSQLPKDRFSAERLKGVDSTLKIQPAKLEDSAVYLCASSLVVGPGNEQYFGPGTRLTVT.

This clonotype has a handful of counts. This chain joins TRBV20-1 and TRBJ2-5; D could derive from TRBD1 or TRBD2 (6 bases each). Trimming cost V 3 bases and J 2 bases, with 16 bases left between them. Germline CDR1 DFQATT, CDR2 SNEGSKA (reference sequence). The CDR3 runs 15 residues. The CDR3 region is CSASSRGAPQETQYF. In nucleotides, the CDR3 is TGCAGTGCTAGCTCAAGGGGGGCCCCACAAGAGACCCAGTACTTC.